This T cell receptor beta chain was observed in a study of blood T cell repertoires in COVID-19. Overall study: The samples span acute and convalescent COVID-19 from the United States, Italy and Spain. Sources were T cells, B-cell-depleted T cells, or PBMCs; the material itself was cDNA or gDNA.

The V and J ends lost 1 base and 4 bases, in that order; junction bases with no gene match: 3. The CDR3 is made up of 15 amino acids. CDR1 is MNHEY and CDR2 is SVGAGI in the germline V gene. Original processing notes: How many nucleated cells were present was estimated from reference gene primer amplification. Clones were sequenced by immunoSEQ multiplex PCR, and TCRdb holds only the in-frame ones, with some missing. V, J and clone size derive from that table, while D and trimming were established from the DNA sequence. This sample has 70,000 to 100,000 clones, with approximately 82% found just once.

Sequenced: peripheral blood. This receptor was obtained from a man aged 50 to 60 with active or convalescent COVID-19. The rearrangement links TRBV6-5 to TRBJ2-5; 10 bases align to TRBD2. CDR3 region: CASSYYGLAVETQYF. In DNA form, the CDR3 reads TGTGCCAGCAGTTACTATGGACTAGCGGTAGAGACCCAGTACTTC.